These 10 T cell receptor beta chains share one sample of origin, sequenced in a study of regulatory T cells in long-lasting Graves disease. Indicated time point: persistent/refractory GD, antithyroid drugs over 5 years with positive TRAb. The TCR library used RNA extracted from PBMCs. To make TCR beta libraries, researchers used iRepertoire HTBI primers and Arm-PCR of CDR3 regions. Using its own MiXCR run on the multiplex PCR reads, TCRdb lists one record per CDR3 protein. The sample shows 700,000 or so distinct CDR3 sequences, about 32% of them seen only once. This material consisted of peripheral blood mononuclear cells (PBMCs), taken when the disease was refractory, from a patient treated with antithyroid drugs. All receptors come from a female donor with Graves disease.

The rearrangement joins TRBV7-2 to TRBJ1-2, with 8 positions matching TRBD1. This CDR3 contains 14 residues. The trim removed 5 bases at V and 5 bases at J, leaving 7 bases unmatched. In germline, CDR1 is SGHTA, CDR2 FQGNSA. Here the CDR3 reads CASSKPDRGYGYTF. CDR3 sequence (DNA): TGTGCCAGCAGCAAACCCGACAGGGGTTATGGCTACACCTTC.

The chain employs TRBV6-1 and TRBJ1-5; D is perhaps TRBD1 (5 bases). The CDR3 has 14 amino acids. Trimming took off 7 bases at V and 7 bases at J, with 17 bases between the two ends. The V gene's germline CDR1 is MNHNS and CDR2 SASEGT. The CDR3 DNA reads as TGTGCCAGCAAATTATCGGGGGTTAACCAGCCCCAGCATTTT. Protein sequence: CASKLSGVNQPQHF.

V usage is TRBV7-9 and J usage is TRBJ1-1, with D possibly TRBD1 on 5 matching bases. V was trimmed by 5 bases and J by 4 bases, leaving 11 bases between them. From germline, CDR1 is SEHNR and CDR2 FQNEAQ (reference sequence). The CDR3 is 13 residues long. The CDR3 DNA reads as TGTGCCAGCAGCCCCTGGGACTCCACTGAAGCTTTCTTT. Amino acid sequence: CASSPWDSTEAFF.

The table lists this clonotype with a count of one. J is TRBJ2-4 and V is TRBV7-9; no clear D. V was shortened by 5 bases and J by 2 bases, with 13 bases between the two germline ends. The CDR3 has 15 residues. Germline V lookup: CDR1 SEHNR, CDR2 FQNEAQ (reference sequence). The chain's CDR3 is CASSGLVVSKNIQYF. CDR3 in DNA: TGTGCCAGCAGCGGCTTGGTGGTTTCCAAAAACATTCAGTACTTC.

The V gene is TRBV6-2 or TRBV6-3, the J gene TRBJ2-5, with D maybe TRBD2 (6 bases). V lost 1 base to trimming and J lost 3 bases, with 12 bases between them. The germline V gene has CDR1 MNHEY and CDR2 SVGEGT. This CDR3 spans 15 amino acids. The CDR3 spells CASSYWRGAKETQYF. In DNA form, the CDR3 reads TGTGCCAGCAGTTACTGGAGGGGAGCAAAAGAGACCCAGTACTTC.

This clonotype was observed at least ten times. The chain combines TRBV27 with TRBJ1-2; a possible D gene is TRBD1 (5 bases). Trimming pared 4 bases from V and 4 bases from J, leaving 13 bases between. The CDR3 spans 14 residues. CDR1 and CDR2 from the germline V gene are MNHEY and SMNVEV (reference sequence). CDR3 region: CASSYDRGGYGYTF. CDR3 nucleotides: TGTGCCAGCAGTTACGACCGGGGCGGCTATGGCTACACCTTC.

This clonotype turned up a few times. The chain uses TRBV11-2 and TRBJ2-7; D not certain. The CDR3 is 15 amino acids. Germline CDR1 SGHAT, CDR2 FQNNGV. V lost 1 base and J 0 bases, leaving 10 bases between the germline ends. CDR3 protein: CASSLVRTVSYEQYF. CDR3 in DNA: TGTGCCAGCAGCTTAGTGAGGACGGTCTCCTACGAGCAGTACTTC.

The chain has TRBV11-2 and TRBJ1-5, with D possibly matching TRBD1 (5 bases). The V gene lost 1 base and the J gene lost 5 bases, with 12 bases spanning the gap. Germline V gene sequence: CDR1 SGHAT, CDR2 FQNNGV. The CDR3 is made up of 15 amino acids. The CDR3 sequence: CASSLGGAWDQPQHF. The CDR3 coding sequence is TGTGCCAGCAGCTTAGGCGGGGCTTGGGATCAGCCCCAGCATTTT.

The chain combines TRBV7-3 with TRBJ2-2; D unresolved. Trimming cost V 3 bases and J 4 bases, with 12 bases left between them. The germline gives CDR1 SGHTA, CDR2 FQGTGA. This CDR3 comprises 15 residues. The CDR3 protein is CASSFFGLGTGELFF. The CDR3 bases are TGTGCCAGCAGCTTTTTCGGTTTGGGCACCGGGGAGCTGTTTTTT.

This clonotype showed up just a few times. The chain couples TRBV6-5 to TRBJ1-1; D gene uncertain. Trimming took 2 bases from V and 1 from J, leaving 8 bases between them. There are 14 residues in the CDR3. Per germline, CDR1 MNHEY and CDR2 SVGAGI. Written as DNA, the CDR3 is TGTGCCAGCAGTTACCGGCTAAGGAACACTGAAGCTTTCTTT. Translating it yields CASSYRLRNTEAFF.